Listed here are 13 T cell receptor beta chains from one sample, sequenced in a study of blood T cell repertoires in COVID-19. Using immunoSEQ multiplex PCR, the repertoire was profiled, and TCRdb retains in-frame clones only, with some absent. The sample consists of a few hundred thousand clones, about 82% of them appearing once. The sequenced sample consisted of peripheral blood. The receptors shown here come from a human donor in a cohort sampled during active COVID-19.

The chain joins TRBV9 to TRBJ2-1; TRBD2 agrees at 8 bases. CDR1 is SGDLS and CDR2 is YYNGEE in the germline V gene. Germline trimming cut 1 base from V and 0 bases from J; bases unmatched to any gene: 9. The CDR3 is 18 residues long. Here the CDR3 DNA reads TGTGCCAGCAGCGTAAGGGGAAGCGGGGGAAGCTCCTACAATGAGCAGTTCTTC. Translating gives CASSVRGSGGSSYNEQFF.

CDR3: CAIAKGVDTQYF. Here the CDR3 DNA reads TGTGCCATAGCTAAGGGGGTAGATACGCAGTATTTT. The genes are TRBV24-1 and TRBJ2-3; D might be TRBD1 (6 bases). Looked up from germline, CDR1 is KGHDR and CDR2 is SFDVKD. V was trimmed by 11 bases and J by 5 bases, leaving 13 bases between them. This CDR3 spans 12 amino acids.

The rearrangement joins TRBV9 to TRBJ2-3, with TRBD2 as a possible D gene (5 bases). The CDR3 length is 14 residues. V lost 0 bases to trimming and J lost 6 bases, with 11 bases between them. Germline assignment: CDR1 SGDLS and CDR2 YYNGEE. The CDR3 region is CASSVVLAGDTQYF. In DNA form, the CDR3 reads TGTGCCAGCAGCGTAGTCCTAGCAGGCGATACGCAGTATTTT.

This clone was seen once. At one end the junction does not follow the germline gene, possibly because of a read error. The chain recombines TRBV7-9 with TRBJ1-6; 10 nucleotides match TRBD1. The CDR3 runs to 11 residues. CDR1 SEHNR and CDR2 FQNEAQ come from the germline V gene (reference sequence). The CDR3 spells CASSSGTGVIF. CDR3 in DNA: TGTGCCAGCAGTTCCGGGACAGGGGTAATTTTT. Based on the CDR3 plus reference TRBV7-9 and TRBJ1-6, the full variable domain is DTGVSQNPRHKITKRGQNVTFRCDPISEHNRLYWYRQTLGQGPEFLTYFQNEAQLEKSRLLSDRFSAERPKGSFSTLEIQRTEQGDSAMYLCASSSGTGVIFGNGTRLTVT.

This sequence joins TRBV12-3 or TRBV12-4 and TRBJ1-1; no definite D call. The CDR3 is made up of 12 amino acids. The V gene lost 1 base and the J gene lost 4 bases, with 4 bases spanning the gap. Written as DNA, the CDR3 is TGTGCCAGCAGTTTAGGCGTCACTGAAGCTTTCTTT. As protein: CASSLGVTEAFF.

The chain combines TRBV29-1 with TRBJ2-7, with D possibly matching TRBD1 (6 bases). Germline V gene sequence: CDR1 SQVTM, CDR2 ANQGSEA. The CDR3 has 14 amino acids. Trimming took 6 bases from V and 2 from J, leaving 17 bases between them. As DNA, the CDR3 is TGCAGCGTCCGAAGGACAGCGCTTACCTACGAGCAGTACTTC. Protein product: CSVRRTALTYEQYF.

This chain links TRBV28 with TRBJ1-4, with a possible D match to TRBD1 (6 bases). V was pared by 4 bases and J by 7 bases, with 13 bases between. The V gene's germline CDR1 is MDHEN and CDR2 SYDVKM. This CDR3 contains 14 residues. CDR3 sequence (DNA): TGTGCCAGCAGTTCTCAGGGGTTGGGTGAAAAACTGTTTTTT. Its protein is CASSSQGLGEKLFF.

This clone was counted a few times. The chain joins TRBV25-1 to TRBJ2-7; perhaps TRBD2 as D (6 bases). V lost 6 bases and J lost 0, with 15 bases in between. This CDR3 has 15 amino acids. The germline gives CDR1 MGHDK, CDR2 SYGVNS. Here the CDR3 reads CASSGVDGSSYEQYF. CDR3 nucleotides: TGTGCCAGCAGCGGAGTGGACGGGAGCTCCTACGAGCAGTACTTC.

The chain carries TRBV29-1 and TRBJ1-1; 9 nucleotides agree with TRBD1. J was trimmed by 7 bases and V by 1 base; bases with no gene match: 10. The CDR3 is made up of 15 amino acids. The germline gives CDR1 SQVTM, CDR2 ANQGSEA. CDR3 sequence (DNA): TGCAGCGTTGAAGTTCCGTCGTTGGGACAGGGTGAAGCTTTCTTT. The encoded protein is CSVEVPSLGQGEAFF.

The chain has TRBV2 and TRBJ2-2, with 9 bases aligning to TRBD1. Germline values: CDR1 SNHLY, CDR2 FYNNEI. The CDR3 totals 16 residues. The ends lost 4 bases at V and 5 bases at J; junction bases unmatched: 8. The CDR3 region has the DNA TGTGCCAGCAGTGTCCGGACAGGGGAGTTGACCGGGGAGCTGTTTTTT. The encoded protein is CASSVRTGELTGELFF.

This clone has only one observation. The chain couples TRBV27 to TRBJ1-6; 9 bases match TRBD1. CDR1 and CDR2 from the germline V gene are MNHEY and SMNVEV (reference sequence). This CDR3 has 14 residues. V shed 2 bases, J shed 7 bases, and the junction held 0 bases outside the gene matches. In DNA, the CDR3 is TGTGCCAGCAGTTTAGGGACAGGGAATTCACCCCTCCACTTT. Translation gives CASSLGTGNSPLHF.

The rearrangement uses TRBV4-1 and TRBJ2-2; D might be TRBD1 (5 bases). This CDR3 spans 16 amino acids. CDR1 MGHRA and CDR2 YSYEKL come from the germline V gene. V was trimmed by 3 bases and J by 8 bases, leaving 19 bases between them. The CDR3 DNA reads as TGCGCCAGCAGCCAGGGGCAAGGACGGCGGTTAGGGGAGCTGTTTTTT. Its protein is CASSQGQGRRLGELFF.

This clone was observed a single time. This chain connects TRBV5-1 to TRBJ2-3, with 9 positions matching TRBD2. Per germline, CDR1 SGHRS and CDR2 YFSETQ. CDR3 length: 15 residues. Trimming cost V 1 base and J 4 bases; bases outside gene matches: 4. In nucleotides, the CDR3 is TGCGCCAGCAGCTTGAAGACTAGCGGTGCAGATACGCAGTATTTT. Amino acid sequence: CASSLKTSGADTQYF.